The 19 T cell receptor beta chains below all came from one sample that was sequenced in a study of T cells in tumors and immune-related adverse events. The assay was immunoSEQ multiplex PCR, and TCRdb's table has in-frame clones only and misses some. The sample consists of approximately 8,100 clones, 85% to 95% of them appearing once. The starting material was lymph node tissue, obtained from a patient treated with anti-PD-1 therapy. These receptors were obtained from a female donor with metastatic renal cell carcinoma.

The J gene is TRBJ2-7, the V gene TRBV5-1; D might be TRBD1 (6 bases). CDR1 and CDR2 from the germline V gene are SGHRS and YFSETQ. V lost 3 bases, J lost 0 bases, and 10 bases lay in between. The CDR3 totals 14 residues. The CDR3 spells CASSSGQPSYEQYF. CDR3 DNA: TGCGCCAGCAGCTCGGGACAACCCTCCTACGAGCAGTACTTC.

This chain's CDR3 is CASSHSGGTVRAYEQYF. In DNA form, the CDR3 reads TGTGCCAGCAGCCATAGCGGGGGTACGGTTCGTGCCTACGAGCAGTACTTC. This chain joins TRBV14 and TRBJ2-7, with 9 nucleotides matching TRBD2. Germline CDR1 is SGHDN and CDR2 is FVKESK. V dropped 3 bases and J dropped 2; count of bases not matched to a gene: 11. The CDR3 sequence is 17 residues long.

The chain links TRBV9 to TRBJ1-3; D unclear. The length of the CDR3 is 16 residues. The V gene's germline CDR1 is SGDLS and CDR2 YYNGEE. Trimming removed 0 bases from V and 1 base from J, with 11 bases in between. The CDR3 here is CASSVAAAASGNTIYF. DNA of the CDR3: TGTGCCAGCAGCGTAGCGGCAGCCGCTTCTGGAAACACCATATATTTT. The full variable domain, completed using reference TRBV9 and TRBJ1-3, is DSGVTQTPKHLITATGQRVTLRCSPRSGDLSVYWYQQSLDQGLQFLIQYYNGEERAKGNILERFSAQQFPDLHSELNLSSLELGDSALYFCASSVAAAASGNTIYFGEGSWLTVV.

The genes are TRBV7-9 and TRBJ1-4; weak D call: TRBD1 (6 bases). Per germline, CDR1 SEHNR and CDR2 FQNEAQ (reference sequence). Trimming shortened V by 5 bases and J by 5 bases, and 12 bases separated the two germline ends. The length of the CDR3 is 14 residues. The DNA of the CDR3 is TGTGCCAGCAGCGGGGGACACGAGAATGAAAAACTGTTTTTT. It specifies CASSGGHENEKLFF.

The chain employs TRBV7-8 and TRBJ1-1; D ambiguous. This CDR3 has 14 residues. Trimming pared 5 bases from V and 0 bases from J, leaving 10 bases between. From germline, CDR1 is SGHVS and CDR2 FQNEAQ. CDR3 region: CASSRAGLNTEAFF. For the CDR3, the DNA is TGTGCCAGCAGCCGAGCTGGCCTGAACACTGAAGCTTTCTTT.

This sequence joins TRBV29-1 and TRBJ1-3; no clear D. The V gene lost 7 bases and the J gene lost 1 base, with 11 bases spanning the gap. The CDR3 is 13 residues long. Germline loops: CDR1 SQVTM, CDR2 ANQGSEA. The CDR3 DNA follows: TGCAGCGCGCTGGTGGGGTCTGGAAACACCATATATTTT. Its translation is CSALVGSGNTIYF.

J is TRBJ2-7 and V is TRBV5-4; D may be TRBD1 or TRBD2 (5 bases each). From germline, CDR1 is SGHNT and CDR2 YYREEE (reference sequence). Trimming cost V 3 bases and J 4 bases, with 20 bases left between them. This CDR3 region has 16 residues. The CDR3 bases are TGTGCCAGCAGCTCGGGTGGGGGTTTCATCGAGTACGAGCAGTACTTC. Translation: CASSSGGGFIEYEQYF.

This chain uses TRBV4-1 with TRBJ2-4; D is unclear. This CDR3 has 13 residues. V shed 1 base and J shed 6 bases, with 7 bases lying between them. The germline CDR1 and CDR2 sequences are MGHRA and YSYEKL. The CDR3 DNA reads as TGCGCCAGCAGCCAAGTGCCCGGAAACATTCAGTACTTC. It is translated as CASSQVPGNIQYF.

The gene calls are TRBV10-3 and TRBJ2-1; possibly TRBD1 for D (6 bases). Trimming stripped 4 bases from V and 3 bases from J, with 16 bases between. The germline V gene encodes CDR1 ENHRY and CDR2 SYGVKD. The CDR3 consists of 16 residues. In DNA, the CDR3 is TGTGCCATCAGTGTGTCGGGACAAACGAACTACAATGAGCAGTTCTTC. This encodes CAISVSGQTNYNEQFF.

The V gene is TRBV5-4, the J gene TRBJ1-4, with D perhaps matching TRBD1 (6 bases). Germline assignment: CDR1 SGHNT and CDR2 YYREEE (reference sequence). Trimming took 0 bases from V and 8 from J, leaving 14 bases between them. The CDR3 length is 15 residues. The CDR3 coding sequence is TGTGCCAGCAGCTTGGGTGACAGGCCGGGGGAAAAACTGTTTTTT. This codes for CASSLGDRPGEKLFF.

The rearrangement joins TRBV5-1 to TRBJ2-4; D could derive from TRBD1 or TRBD2 (5 bases each). Germline-derived CDR1 and CDR2 are SGHRS and YFSETQ. The CDR3 runs to 15 residues. Trimming pared 4 bases from V and 0 bases from J, leaving 11 bases between. The CDR3 region has the DNA TGCGCCAGCAGCCGTGGGACCTCAGCCAAAAACATTCAGTACTTC. Amino acid sequence: CASSRGTSAKNIQYF.

The rearrangement uses TRBV27 and TRBJ1-5; 12 positions agree with TRBD1. CDR1 is MNHEY, CDR2 SMNVEV, per germline (reference sequence). The CDR3 length is 16 residues. V dropped 7 bases and J dropped 6; count of bases not matched to a gene: 10. The CDR3 nucleotides read TGTGCCAGCACCCAAACCGGGACAGGGGGCGGTCAGCCCCAGCATTTT. Protein sequence: CASTQTGTGGGQPQHF.

J is TRBJ1-2 and V is TRBV5-1; no firm D call. The germline V and J ends were trimmed by 1 base and 4 bases, with 5 bases remaining between them. The CDR3 length is 12 residues. Germline loops: CDR1 SGHRS, CDR2 YFSETQ. Here the CDR3 DNA reads TGCGCCAGCAGCTTGTGGGGCTATGGCTACACCTTC. Translation gives CASSLWGYGYTF.

The V and J genes are TRBV18 and TRBJ1-2, with TRBD1 matching 7 bases. Germline CDR1 is KGHSH and CDR2 is LQKENI. The ends lost 2 bases at V and 5 bases at J; junction bases unmatched: 8. CDR3 length: 15 residues. CDR3 in amino acids: CASSPSNRGQYGYTF. CDR3 DNA: TGTGCCAGCTCACCAAGTAACAGGGGTCAATATGGCTACACCTTC.

V is TRBV7-6 and J is TRBJ1-6; tentative D call: TRBD1 (6 bases). In germline, CDR1 is SGHVS, CDR2 FNYEAQ. The CDR3 contains 14 residues. V was cut by 5 bases and J by 9 bases, with 14 bases left in between. CDR3 nucleotide sequence: TGTGCCAGCAGCAAACTTGACAGGTTTTCACCCCTCCACTTT. Residues: CASSKLDRFSPLHF.

The chain links TRBV7-2 to TRBJ2-5, with 15 bases aligning to TRBD2. The J segment lost 2 bases and the V segment lost 5 bases, leaving 9 bases of the junction unmatched. Germline loops: CDR1 SGHTA, CDR2 FQGNSA. The length of the CDR3 is 18 residues. The CDR3 nucleotides read TGTGCCAGCAGCCGAACCGGGACTAGCGGGGGGTTACAAGAGACCCAGTACTTC. It codes for CASSRTGTSGGLQETQYF.

This chain links TRBV19 with TRBJ1-2; 9 bases fit TRBD1. The V and J ends lost 4 bases and 8 bases, in that order; junction bases with no gene match: 11. The CDR3 spans 15 residues. The germline V gene encodes CDR1 LNHDA and CDR2 SQIVND (reference sequence). The CDR3 DNA follows: TGTGCCAGTAGTACCGGGACAGGGAGGACGGAGGGCTACACCTTC. Protein: CASSTGTGRTEGYTF.

V is TRBV2 and J is TRBJ1-1; D is possibly TRBD1 (5 bases). Trimming left V 6 bases short and J 1 base short, with 12 bases between. CDR3 length: 14 residues. Germline-derived CDR1 and CDR2 are SNHLY and FYNNEI. This CDR3 reads CASRYGRANTEAFF. In DNA, the CDR3 is TGTGCCAGCAGGTACGGCAGGGCGAACACTGAAGCTTTCTTT.

This clone was observed a single time. The chain carries TRBV5-4 and TRBJ1-2; D perhaps matches TRBD1 (6 bases). The CDR3 is made up of 13 amino acids. CDR1 is SGHNT, CDR2 YYREEE, per germline (reference sequence). Trimming removed 4 bases at V and 2 bases at J, with 9 bases between. The chain's CDR3 is CASSRTGNYGYTF. CDR3 DNA sequence: TGTGCCAGCAGCCGAACAGGGAACTATGGCTACACCTTC. The entire variable domain, with the rest obtained from reference TRBV5-4 and TRBJ1-2, is as follows: ETGVTQSPTHLIKTRGQQVTLRCSSQSGHNTVSWYQQALGQGPQFIFQYYREEENGRGNFPPRFSGLQFPNYSSELNVNALELDDSALYLCASSRTGNYGYTFGSGTRLTVV.